This is a list of T cell receptor beta chains from one sample in a study of blood T cells in healthy people across ages. A single record per CDR3 protein comes from TCRdb applying MiXCR to the 5' RACE reads. This sample has some 1.5 million distinct CDR3 sequences; roughly 30% occur once, and the top ten carry about 7.7%. Specimen: blood. Receptor source: a woman aged 25 to 45 in good health. The CDR3 runs from the conserved cysteine through the conserved F or W. Each record gives: V gene, D gene, clone size, J gene, CDR3 protein, CDR3 DNA. D genes are given only for firm matches. The size field is filled for only some rows; it gives once, few, many or a size class.

TRBV20-1	TRBD2	-	TRBJ2-1	CSAIYRGTSGSYNEQFF	TGCAGTGCAATCTACAGGGGGACTAGCGGCTCCTACAATGAGCAGTTCTTC
TRBV6-6	TRBD2	-	TRBJ2-3	CASSQPPDGGDAQYF	TGTGCCAGCAGTCAACCCCCTGACGGGGGGGATGCGCAGTATTTT
TRBV30	-	-	TRBJ2-3	CAWRIADTQYF	TGTGCCTGGAGGATAGCAGATACGCAGTATTTT
TRBV28	-	-	TRBJ1-1	CASSFYPVRDTEAFF	TGTGCCAGCAGTTTCTACCCTGTACGGGACACTGAAGCTTTCTTT
TRBV20-1	-	few	TRBJ1-6	CSVRPGLHNSPLHF	TGCAGTGTTCGTCCGGGGCTCCATAATTCACCCCTCCACTTT
TRBV2	TRBD1	-	TRBJ2-3	CASMRGTGTDTQYF	TGTGCCAGCATGAGGGGGACAGGCACAGATACGCAGTATTTT
TRBV14	-	-	TRBJ1-1	CASSQFGGLGEAFF	TGTGCCAGCAGCCAATTCGGGGGGCTTGGTGAAGCTTTCTTT
TRBV20-1	-	-	TRBJ1-1	CSAWPGARTPEAFF	TGCAGTGCCTGGCCAGGGGCTCGCACTCCGGAAGCTTTCTTT
TRBV20-1	-	few	TRBJ1-2	CSARYPGAYGYTF	TGCAGTGCTAGATATCCGGGGGCCTATGGCTACACCTTC
TRBV4-2	TRBD2	few	TRBJ2-7	CASSQGISASGGFAEQYF	TGTGCCAGCAGCCAAGGTATATCGGCTAGCGGGGGGTTCGCCGAGCAGTACTTC
TRBV3-1	TRBD2	few	TRBJ2-1	CASSQVSGRAGVNEQFF	TGTGCCAGCAGCCAAGTTTCTGGCAGGGCGGGGGTCAATGAGCAGTTCTTC
TRBV7-7	TRBD2	-	TRBJ2-1	CASSSTSVGNEQFF	TGTGCCAGCAGCTCGACTAGCGTCGGAAATGAGCAGTTCTTC
TRBV20-1	-	few	TRBJ2-2	CSARGGAPGELFF	TGCAGTGCTAGAGGGGGCGCCCCCGGGGAGCTGTTTTTT
TRBV20-1	TRBD2	-	TRBJ2-7	CSAFSGTSGAYEQYF	TGCAGTGCTTTTTCCGGGACTAGCGGTGCCTACGAGCAGTACTTC
TRBV10-3	-	few	TRBJ2-3	CAISVIAGGVADTQYF	TGTGCCATCAGTGTTATCGCAGGGGGGGTCGCAGATACGCAGTATTTT
TRBV7-6	-	-	TRBJ1-3	CASSPQAGGSGNTRYF	TGTGCCAGCAGCCCCCAGGCGGGCGGCTCTGGAAACACCAGATATTTT
TRBV2	TRBD1	many	TRBJ2-7	CASTASDRGSAQYF	TGTGCCAGCACCGCCTCGGACAGGGGCAGTGCGCAGTACTTC
TRBV12-3/TRBV12-4	-	few	TRBJ1-1	CASSWDLNTEAFF	TGTGCCAGCAGTTGGGACTTGAACACTGAAGCTTTCTTT
TRBV12-3/TRBV12-4	-	-	TRBJ1-2	CASSSSGKGHGYTF	TGTGCCAGCAGTTCTTCAGGCAAGGGCCATGGCTACACCTTC
TRBV20-1	-	-	TRBJ2-1	CSAHDHNEQFF	TGCAGTGCACACGACCATAATGAGCAGTTCTTC
TRBV28	-	few	TRBJ1-2	CASSNPIMGGDGYTF	TGTGCCAGCTCTAACCCTATAATGGGGGGCGATGGCTACACCTTC
TRBV28	-	few	TRBJ2-7	CASSFRGAFGEYEQYF	TGTGCCAGCAGTTTCCGCGGAGCCTTTGGGGAGTACGAGCAGTACTTC
TRBV20-1	TRBD2	many	TRBJ2-1	CSASPQQRGYNEQFF	TGCAGTGCTAGTCCCCAACAGCGGGGCTACAATGAGCAGTTCTTC
TRBV11-2	-	-	TRBJ1-2	CASSPPSAYGYTF	TGTGCCAGCAGCCCTCCCTCGGCGTATGGCTACACCTTC
TRBV30	-	-	TRBJ1-1	CAWSVQASLGAFF	TGTGCCTGGAGTGTACAGGCGTCTCTAGGAGCTTTCTTT
TRBV28	-	-	TRBJ2-1	CASSFPPNNEQFF	TGTGCCAGCAGTTTTCCCCCTAACAATGAGCAGTTCTTC
TRBV9	-	-	TRBJ2-5	CASSVDSGGLGETQYF	TGTGCCAGCAGCGTAGACTCCGGAGGGTTGGGGGAGACCCAGTACTTC
TRBV28	-	-	TRBJ1-5	CASSLATQRAQHF	TGTGCCAGCAGTTTAGCCACGCAAAGGGCCCAGCATTTT
TRBV29-1	-	few	TRBJ1-2	CGARLGNYGYTF	TGCGGCGCCCGCTTGGGTAACTATGGCTACACCTTC
TRBV29-1	-	few	TRBJ2-7	CSVCRAAYEQYF	TGCAGCGTCTGCCGGGCGGCCTACGAGCAGTACTTC
TRBV6-5	-	few	TRBJ2-7	CASIRGGELETRYF	TGTGCCAGCATACGAGGAGGGGAATTGGAGACCCGGTACTTC
TRBV6-5	TRBD1	-	TRBJ2-1	CASTGGNSYNVQFF	TGTGCCAGCACAGGGGGCAACTCCTACAATGTGCAGTTCTTC
TRBV6-5	-	-	TRBJ2-7	CASTDSNYEQYF	TGTGCCAGCACGGATTCCAACTACGAGCAGTACTTC
TRBV20-1	TRBD2	few	TRBJ2-1	CSARGWGTSEGHEQFF	TGCAGTGCTAGGGGTTGGGGGACTAGCGAAGGGCATGAGCAGTTCTTC
TRBV12-3/TRBV12-4	-	-	TRBJ2-1	CASSARTAFYNEQFF	TGTGCCAGCAGTGCTCGGACAGCTTTCTACAATGAGCAGTTCTTC
TRBV19	-	-	TRBJ2-4	CATEPGPLGKQYF	TGTGCCACCGAACCGGGACCCTTGGGAAAGCAGTACTTC
TRBV5-5	TRBD1	-	TRBJ1-2	CASRDRQGGGGYTF	TGTGCCAGCAGGGATCGACAGGGGGGCGGCGGCTACACCTTC
TRBV2	TRBD2	-	TRBJ2-7	CASSARLAGDYEQYF	TGTGCCAGCAGTGCGAGACTAGCGGGTGACTACGAGCAGTACTTC
TRBV7-8	-	-	TRBJ2-5	CASGAGIQETQYF	TGTGCCAGCGGTGCAGGGATCCAAGAGACCCAGTACTTC
TRBV7-2	TRBD1	-	TRBJ1-1	CASIKLTGLITEAFF	TGTGCCAGCATCAAATTGACAGGGTTGATAACTGAAGCTTTCTTT
TRBV7-2	-	few	TRBJ1-5	CASSYRGSRGSYSNQPQHF	TGTGCCAGCAGCTACCGAGGCAGCCGGGGTTCCTATAGCAATCAGCCCCAGCATTTT
TRBV20-1	-	many	TRBJ2-5	CSARTGRQYQETQYF	TGCAGTGCGCGCACAGGGAGGCAGTACCAAGAGACCCAGTACTTC
TRBV10-3	-	-	TRBJ1-5	CVISDGYSNQPQHF	TGTGTCATCAGTGACGGTTATAGCAATCAGCCCCAGCATTTT
TRBV7-9	-	-	TRBJ1-6	CASRTDRLNSPLHF	TGTGCCAGCAGGACGGACAGACTCAATTCACCCCTCCACTTT
TRBV7-2	-	many	TRBJ2-1	CASSLGGTATYNEQFF	TGTGCCAGCAGCTTAGGGGGAACAGCTACCTACAATGAGCAGTTCTTC
TRBV7-2	-	-	TRBJ2-3	CASTPYQQTDTQYF	TGTGCCAGCACCCCTTACCAGCAGACAGATACGCAGTATTTT
TRBV28	-	few	TRBJ1-2	CASTGGAPAGSGYTF	TGTGCCAGCACCGGTGGAGCCCCGGCGGGGAGTGGCTACACCTTC
TRBV5-1	TRBD2	-	TRBJ2-1	CASSPRGGLAGGPSSYNEQFF	TGCGCCAGCAGCCCCCGGGGGGGGCTAGCGGGAGGTCCGAGCTCCTACAATGAGCAGTTCTTC
TRBV7-6	TRBD1	-	TRBJ2-7	CASSSPGQGVYF	TGTGCCAGCAGCTCCCCGGGACAGGGTGTATACTTC
TRBV18	-	few	TRBJ2-3	CASSLKITVNTDTQYF	TGTGCCAGCTCACTAAAAATCACGGTGAACACAGATACGCAGTATTTT
TRBV7-6	TRBD2	-	TRBJ2-3	CASSLGGAGDSTDTQYF	TGTGCCAGCAGCTTAGGTGGAGCGGGGGATAGCACAGATACGCAGTATTTT
TRBV3-1	-	few	TRBJ2-3	CASSQVGGRTDTQYF	TGTGCCAGCAGCCAAGTTGGTGGTCGCACAGATACGCAGTATTTT